A selection of T cell receptor beta chains follows, all from one sample in a study of early T cells in non-severe SARS-CoV-2 infection. TCRdb recomputed calls from the 5' RACE reads with MiXCR, one row per CDR3 protein. The sample has nearly 30,000 distinct CDR3 sequences; about 5% are singletons. The sample taken for sequencing was whole blood. The receptors derive from an adult who was a healthcare worker with PCR-confirmed SARS-CoV-2 infection or an uninfected control (not recorded which). CDR3s include the opening cysteine and the closing phenylalanine or tryptophan. Each record gives: CDR3 length, V gene, CDR3 protein.

16 TRBV27 CASSHLPGQGVPEQYF
16 TRBV7-8 CASSLEWTGSQAAQYF
14 TRBV18 CASSEQGPPLEQYF
14 TRBV19 CASSISGGNQPQHF
15 TRBV5-5 CASSLVEGVYYEQYF
15 TRBV6-2/TRBV6-3 CASSYRGARTDTQYF
16 TRBV7-9 CASSFYSHTNTGELFF
14 TRBV10-3 CAISVGQAQETQYF
11 TRBV7-2 CASSRWDTIYF
14 TRBV20-1 CSARDPGLDTEAFF
15 TRBV27 CASSIIGDGKNIQYF
14 TRBV5-6 CASSLWPARGQAFF
14 TRBV20-1 CSAGRGVMNTEAFF
14 TRBV11-2 CASSLQEAGETQYF
13 TRBV11-2 CASSTGPLNEQFF
15 TRBV28 CASSFGFARPDEQFF
14 TRBV20-1 CSAQSGTGRTEAFF
13 TRBV10-3 CAISESGVTRQFF
13 TRBV18 CASSTDRYNEQFF
15 TRBV10-1 CASSEASGRAGEQFF
13 TRBV6-1 CASSEEGSNEQFF
13 TRBV6-5 CASSGGRTYEQYF
14 TRBV7-2 CASSTLLGLFEQYF
15 TRBV18 CASSLGLPSNQPQHF
14 TRBV11-2 CASSLGFQAYEQYF
16 TRBV4-3 CASSQGVAGVTETQYF
16 TRBV10-2 CASSPRDMRYNSPLHF
14 TRBV6-6 CASSPNRGPTEAFF
13 TRBV10-2 CASREQTGNEQFF
11 TRBV12-3/TRBV12-4 CASSLQDKQFF
16 TRBV7-2 CASSLGIQGMNTEAFF
13 TRBV29-1 CSVRILQLNEQFF
13 TRBV6-2/TRBV6-3 CASSFVSPYEQYF
13 TRBV7-6 CASSLVVSEKLFF
15 TRBV27 CASSYGGGYNQPQHF
14 TRBV7-9 CASSDPLAKNIQYF
13 TRBV7-9 CASSLDRAETQYF
16 TRBV9 CASSVEEGISNYGYTF
13 TRBV27 CASSFDEDQPQHF
12 TRBV20-1 CSVTHGGTEAFF
14 TRBV10-2 CASRGDRSNEKLFF
16 TRBV28 CASSPPGVGRAGELFF
14 TRBV12-3/TRBV12-4 CASSPTDRAERAFF
13 TRBV5-1 CASSLIENTEAFF
15 TRBV10-2 CASSESTRSNTEAFF
15 TRBV7-2 CASSSPGSWGYEQYF
15 TRBV25-1 CASSEGRRTYNEQFF
14 TRBV24-1 CATSLGQDTDTQYF
16 TRBV7-2 CASSPGTGIFTDTQYF
13 TRBV28 CASSTGQNYGYTF
11 TRBV29-1 CSVEVLETQYF